The subject of this entry is one TCR beta chain. The same CDR3 arises from other DNA sequences in this sample as well. This CDR3 has 13 amino acids. V shed 1 base, J shed 7 bases, and the junction held 0 bases outside the gene matches. Germline CDR1 is LNHDA and CDR2 is SQIVND (reference sequence). Clones were read by immunoSEQ multiplex PCR, and TCRdb kept only the in-frame ones, dropping some. The table includes around 300,000 clones, around 86% detected once. The data belong to a study of blood T cell repertoires in COVID-19. At the level of the study: Samples representing acute and convalescent COVID-19 were sourced from the United States, Italy and Spain.

The specimen sequenced was peripheral blood. The sequence came from a man between 45 and 60 years old with active or convalescent COVID-19. The chain recombines TRBV19 with TRBJ1-5; 8 bases are a match to TRBD1. The CDR3 nucleotides read TGTGCCAGTAGTATAGCAGGGGGCCAGCCCCAGCATTTT. This codes for CASSIAGGQPQHF.